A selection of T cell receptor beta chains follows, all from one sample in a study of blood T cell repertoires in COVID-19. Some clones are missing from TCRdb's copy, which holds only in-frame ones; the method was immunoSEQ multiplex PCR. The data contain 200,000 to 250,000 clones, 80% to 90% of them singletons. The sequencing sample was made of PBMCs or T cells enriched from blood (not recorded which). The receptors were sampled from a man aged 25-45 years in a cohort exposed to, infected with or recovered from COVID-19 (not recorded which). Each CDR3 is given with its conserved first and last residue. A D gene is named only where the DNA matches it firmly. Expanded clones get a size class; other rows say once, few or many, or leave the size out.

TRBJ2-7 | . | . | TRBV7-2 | TGTGCCAGCAGCTTGGACGGGACTCTGGACGAGCAGTACTTC | CASSLDGTLDEQYF
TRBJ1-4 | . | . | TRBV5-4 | TGTGCCAGCAGCAACGCAGGGGCCGCAACTAATGAAAAACTGTTTTTT | CASSNAGAATNEKLFF
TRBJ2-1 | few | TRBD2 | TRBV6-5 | TGTGCCAGCAGTTTGGGAAGGACGGGAGGGAGCAATGAGCAGTTCTTC | CASSLGRTGGSNEQFF
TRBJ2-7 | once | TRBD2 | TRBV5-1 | TGCGCCAGCAGATCCGGGACTACCTCCTACGAGCAGTACTTC | CASRSGTTSYEQYF
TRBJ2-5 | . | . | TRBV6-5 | TGTGCCAGCAGTTACGGCGGACTTGCCCAAGAGACCCAGTACTTC | CASSYGGLAQETQYF
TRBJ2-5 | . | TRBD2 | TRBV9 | TGTGCCAGCAGCGTAGGGTCGGGAGGGTGGTGGGAGACCCAGTACTTC | CASSVGSGGWWETQYF
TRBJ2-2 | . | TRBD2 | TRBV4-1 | TGCGCCAGCAGTTTGAGGCCGGCTAGCGGGAGGTTAGCCGGGGAGCTGTTTTTT | CASSLRPASGRLAGELFF
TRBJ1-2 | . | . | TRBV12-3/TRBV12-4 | TGTGCCAGCAGTTTCGAGATTAACTATGGCTACACCTTC | CASSFEINYGYTF
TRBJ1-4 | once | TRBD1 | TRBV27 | TGTGCCAGCAGTCTTACAGGGGTTGCGTATGAAAAACTGTTTTTT | CASSLTGVAYEKLFF
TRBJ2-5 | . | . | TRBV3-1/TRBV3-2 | TGTGCCAGCAGCAGAAGACTGGCGGGGGAGACCCAGTACTTC | CASSRRLAGETQYF
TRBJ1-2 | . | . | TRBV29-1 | TGCAGCGTTGAAGCTAGCGGCTTGCATGGCTACACCTTC | CSVEASGLHGYTF
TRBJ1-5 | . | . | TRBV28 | TGTGCCAGCAGTTTCGACTATTCATGGGATAGGCCGGGTCAGCCCCAGCATTTT | CASSFDYSWDRPGQPQHF
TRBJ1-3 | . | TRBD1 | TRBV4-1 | TGCGCCAGCAGCGAGGACAGGCCTGGAAACACCATATATTTT | CASSEDRPGNTIYF
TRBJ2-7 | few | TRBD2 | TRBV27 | TGTGCCAGCAGTTTGGGGACTAGAGAGCAGTACTTC | CASSLGTREQYF
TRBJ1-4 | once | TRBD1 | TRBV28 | TGTGCCAGCAGTTTACCGACAGGGGGAACAAATAATGAAAAACTGTTTTTT | CASSLPTGGTNNEKLFF
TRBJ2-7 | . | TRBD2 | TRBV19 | TGTGCCAGTAAGGAAGCGGGAGAATCCTACGAGCAGTACTTC | CASKEAGESYEQYF
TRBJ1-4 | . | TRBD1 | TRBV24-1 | TGTGCCACCAGTGGCCCCCCGACAGGGGGGGGTAGTGAAAAACTGTTTTTT | CATSGPPTGGGSEKLFF
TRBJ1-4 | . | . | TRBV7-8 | TGTGCCAGCAGCTCCAGACAGGTTATACCAGAAAAACTGTTTTTT | CASSSRQVIPEKLFF
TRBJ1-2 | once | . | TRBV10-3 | TGTGCCATCAGCAAACAGGTCTCCCATGGCTACACCTTC | CAISKQVSHGYTF
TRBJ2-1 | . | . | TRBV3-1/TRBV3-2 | TGTGCCAGCAGCCCACGGGAGCAGTCCTACAATGAGCAGTTCTTC | CASSPREQSYNEQFF
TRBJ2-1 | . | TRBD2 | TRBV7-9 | TGTGCCAGCAGCTTAGGGCGGGAGGCGACGTACAATGAGCAGTTCTTC | CASSLGREATYNEQFF
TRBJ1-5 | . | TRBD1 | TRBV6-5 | TGTGCCAGCAGTCCAGGGGGTTATCAGCCCCAGCATTTT | CASSPGGYQPQHF
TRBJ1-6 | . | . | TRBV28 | TGTGCCAGCAGCCCGTATGTACCCCTCATGAGCTCCTATAATTCACCCCTCCACTTT | CASSPYVPLMSSYNSPLHF
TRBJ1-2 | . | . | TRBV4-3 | TGCGCCAGCAGCCAAGATTATGGGGGAGGCTATGGCTACACCTTC | CASSQDYGGGYGYTF
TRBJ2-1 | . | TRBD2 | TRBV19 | TGTGCCAGTTCCAAGCGGGAGGGGTACTACAATGAGCAGTTCTTC | CASSKREGYYNEQFF
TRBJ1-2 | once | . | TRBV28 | TGTGCCAGCAGTTTTGGGGAGGAAGGCTACACCTTC | CASSFGEEGYTF